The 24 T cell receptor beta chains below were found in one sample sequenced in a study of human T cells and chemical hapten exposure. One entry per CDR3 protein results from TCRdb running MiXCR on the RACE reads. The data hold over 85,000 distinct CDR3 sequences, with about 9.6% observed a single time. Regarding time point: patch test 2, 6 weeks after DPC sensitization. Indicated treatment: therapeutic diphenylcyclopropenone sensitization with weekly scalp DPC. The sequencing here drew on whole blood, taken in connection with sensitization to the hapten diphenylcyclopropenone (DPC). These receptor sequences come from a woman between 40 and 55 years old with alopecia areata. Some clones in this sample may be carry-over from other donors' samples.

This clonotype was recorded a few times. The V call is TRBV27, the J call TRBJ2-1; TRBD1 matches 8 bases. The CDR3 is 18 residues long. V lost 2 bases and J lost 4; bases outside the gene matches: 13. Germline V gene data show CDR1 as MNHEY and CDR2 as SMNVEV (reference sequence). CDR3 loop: CASSLSWDRLSGYNEQFF. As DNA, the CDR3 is TGTGCCAGCAGTTTAAGTTGGGACAGGCTCAGTGGGTACAATGAGCAGTTCTTC.

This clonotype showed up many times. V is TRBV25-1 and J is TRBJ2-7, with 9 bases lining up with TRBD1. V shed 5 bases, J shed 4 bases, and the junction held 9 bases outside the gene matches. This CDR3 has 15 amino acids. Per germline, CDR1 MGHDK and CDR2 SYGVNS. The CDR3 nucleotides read TGTGCCAGCAGTTCCCTCCGGGACAGGGATTACGAGCAGTACTTC. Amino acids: CASSSLRDRDYEQYF.

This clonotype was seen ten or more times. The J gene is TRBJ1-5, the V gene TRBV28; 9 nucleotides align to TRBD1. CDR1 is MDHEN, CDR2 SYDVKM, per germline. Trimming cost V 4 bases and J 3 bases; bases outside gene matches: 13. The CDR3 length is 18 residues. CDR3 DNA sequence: TGTGCCAGCAGTTCCTATCCCCGGACAGGGGATAACAATCAGCCCCAGCATTTT. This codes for CASSSYPRTGDNNQPQHF.

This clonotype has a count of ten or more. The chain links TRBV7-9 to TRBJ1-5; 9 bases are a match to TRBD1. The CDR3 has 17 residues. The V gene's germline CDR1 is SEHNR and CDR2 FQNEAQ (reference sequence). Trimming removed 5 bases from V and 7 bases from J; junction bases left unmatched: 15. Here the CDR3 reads CASSGLEGQGRGQPQHF. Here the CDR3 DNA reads TGTGCCAGCAGCGGCCTCGAGGGACAGGGTAGGGGACAGCCCCAGCATTTT. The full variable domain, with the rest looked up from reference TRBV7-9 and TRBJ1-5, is DTGVSQNPRHKITKRGQNVTFRCDPISEHNRLYWYRQTLGQGPEFLTYFQNEAQLEKSRLLSDRFSAERPKGSFSTLEIQRTEQGDSAMYLCASSGLEGQGRGQPQHFGDGTRLSIL.

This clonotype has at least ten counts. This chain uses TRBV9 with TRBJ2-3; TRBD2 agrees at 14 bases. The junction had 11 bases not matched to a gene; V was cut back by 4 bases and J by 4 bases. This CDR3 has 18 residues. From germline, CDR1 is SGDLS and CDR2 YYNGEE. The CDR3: CASSSGLAGGLRADTQYF. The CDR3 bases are TGTGCCAGCAGCTCCGGACTAGCGGGAGGCCTTAGGGCAGATACGCAGTATTTT.

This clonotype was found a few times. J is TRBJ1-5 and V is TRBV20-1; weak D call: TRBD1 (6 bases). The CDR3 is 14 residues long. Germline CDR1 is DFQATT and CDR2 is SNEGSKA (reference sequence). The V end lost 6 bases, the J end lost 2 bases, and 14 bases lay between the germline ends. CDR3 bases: TGCAGTGCACAACAGGGTAGGGGCAATCAGCCCCAGCATTTT. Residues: CSAQQGRGNQPQHF.

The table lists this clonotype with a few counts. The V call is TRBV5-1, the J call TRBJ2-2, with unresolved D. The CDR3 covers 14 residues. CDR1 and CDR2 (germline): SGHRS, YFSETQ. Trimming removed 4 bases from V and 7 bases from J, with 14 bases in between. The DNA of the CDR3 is TGCGCCAGCAGCCAGGAAGTCTGGGGCGGGGAGCTGTTTTTT. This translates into CASSQEVWGGELFF.

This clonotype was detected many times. The CDR3 region is CASGVASGRPYEQYF. CDR3 sequence (DNA): TGTGCCAGCGGTGTCGCTAGCGGGAGGCCCTACGAGCAGTACTTC. The chain is built from TRBV2 and TRBJ2-7; 11 bases map to TRBD2. The CDR3 consists of 15 residues. Germline loops: CDR1 SNHLY, CDR2 FYNNEI. The J segment lost 2 bases and the V segment lost 8 bases, leaving 8 bases of the junction unmatched.

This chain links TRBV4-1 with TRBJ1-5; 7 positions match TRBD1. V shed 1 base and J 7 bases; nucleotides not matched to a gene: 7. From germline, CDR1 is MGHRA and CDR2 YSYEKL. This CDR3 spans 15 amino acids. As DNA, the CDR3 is TGCGCCAGCAGCCAAGTTGACAGGGAAGGACAGCCCCAGCATTTT. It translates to CASSQVDREGQPQHF.

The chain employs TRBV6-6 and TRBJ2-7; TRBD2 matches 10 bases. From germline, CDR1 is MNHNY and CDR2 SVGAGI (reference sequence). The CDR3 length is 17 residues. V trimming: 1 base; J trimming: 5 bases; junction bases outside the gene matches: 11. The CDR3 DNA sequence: TGTGCCAGCAGTTACTTTGTACTAGCGGGAAGAACTAACGAGCAGTACTTC. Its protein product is CASSYFVLAGRTNEQYF.

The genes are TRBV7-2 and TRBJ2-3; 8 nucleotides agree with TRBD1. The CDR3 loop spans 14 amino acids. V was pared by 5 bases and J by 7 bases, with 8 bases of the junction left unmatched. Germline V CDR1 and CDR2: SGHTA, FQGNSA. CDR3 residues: CASSPRTGSNTQYF. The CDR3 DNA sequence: TGTGCCAGCAGCCCTAGGACAGGGTCGAATACGCAGTATTTT.

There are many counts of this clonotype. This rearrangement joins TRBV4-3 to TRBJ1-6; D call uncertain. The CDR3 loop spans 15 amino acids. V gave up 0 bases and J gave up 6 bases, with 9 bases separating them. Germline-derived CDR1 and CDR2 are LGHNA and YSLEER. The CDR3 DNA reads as TGCGCCAGCAGCCAAGATCCAGGAATTAATTCACCCCTCCACTTT. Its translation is CASSQDPGINSPLHF.

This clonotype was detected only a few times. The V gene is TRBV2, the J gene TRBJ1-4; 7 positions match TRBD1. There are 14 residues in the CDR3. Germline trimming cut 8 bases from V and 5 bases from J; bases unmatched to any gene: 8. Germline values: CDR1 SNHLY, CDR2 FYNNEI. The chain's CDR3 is CASGRDSVNEKLFF. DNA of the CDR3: TGTGCCAGCGGCCGGGACAGCGTCAATGAAAAACTGTTTTTT.

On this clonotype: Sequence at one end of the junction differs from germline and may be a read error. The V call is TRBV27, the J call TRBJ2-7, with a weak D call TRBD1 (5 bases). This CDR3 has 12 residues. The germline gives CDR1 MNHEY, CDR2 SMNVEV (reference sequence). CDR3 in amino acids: CASSLSGRVLHF. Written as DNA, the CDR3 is TGTGCCAGCAGTTTATCGGGCAGGGTCCTACACTTC.

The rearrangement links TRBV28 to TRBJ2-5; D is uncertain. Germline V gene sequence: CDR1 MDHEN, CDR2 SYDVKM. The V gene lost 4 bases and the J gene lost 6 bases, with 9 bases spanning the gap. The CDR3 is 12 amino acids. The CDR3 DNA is TGTGCCAGCAGTTCAGGTGGAAAGACCCAGTACTTC. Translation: CASSSGGKTQYF. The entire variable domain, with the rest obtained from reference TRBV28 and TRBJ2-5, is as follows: DVKVTQSSRYLVKRTGEKVFLECVQDMDHENMFWYRQDPGLGLRLIYFSYDVKMKEKGDIPEGYSVSREKKERFSLILESASTNQTSMYLCASSSGGKTQYFGPGTRLLVL.

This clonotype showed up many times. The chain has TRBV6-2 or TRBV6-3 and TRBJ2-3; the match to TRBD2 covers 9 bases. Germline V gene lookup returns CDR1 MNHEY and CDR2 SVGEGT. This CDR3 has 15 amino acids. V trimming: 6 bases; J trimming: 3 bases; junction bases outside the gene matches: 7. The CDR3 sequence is CASRTGLAGTDTQYF. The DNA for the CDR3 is TGTGCCAGCAGGACCGGGCTAGCGGGAACAGATACGCAGTATTTT.

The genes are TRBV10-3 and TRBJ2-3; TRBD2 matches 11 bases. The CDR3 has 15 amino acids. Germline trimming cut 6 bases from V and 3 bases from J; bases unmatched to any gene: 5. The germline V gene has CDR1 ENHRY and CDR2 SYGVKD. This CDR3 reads CAISPGLAETDTQYF. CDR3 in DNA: TGTGCCATCAGCCCGGGACTAGCGGAGACAGATACGCAGTATTTT.

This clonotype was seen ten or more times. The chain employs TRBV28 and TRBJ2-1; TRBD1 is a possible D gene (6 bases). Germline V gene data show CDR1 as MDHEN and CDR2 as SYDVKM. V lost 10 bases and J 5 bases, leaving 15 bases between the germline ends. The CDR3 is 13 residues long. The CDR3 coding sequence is TGTGCCACCCTACAGGGATGGAACAATGAGCAGTTCTTC. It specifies CATLQGWNNEQFF.

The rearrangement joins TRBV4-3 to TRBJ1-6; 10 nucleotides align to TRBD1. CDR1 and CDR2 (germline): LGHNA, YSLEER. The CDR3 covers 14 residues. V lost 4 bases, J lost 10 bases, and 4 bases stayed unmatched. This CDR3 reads CASSLGQGPSPLHF. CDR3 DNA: TGCGCCAGCAGCCTGGGACAGGGGCCATCACCCCTCCACTTT.

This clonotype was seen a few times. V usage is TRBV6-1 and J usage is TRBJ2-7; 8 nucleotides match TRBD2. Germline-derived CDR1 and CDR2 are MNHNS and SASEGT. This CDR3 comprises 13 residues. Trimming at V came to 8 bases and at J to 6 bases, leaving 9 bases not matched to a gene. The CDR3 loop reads CASLQREIGEQYF. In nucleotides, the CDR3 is TGTGCCAGCCTTCAGCGGGAGATTGGCGAGCAGTACTTC.

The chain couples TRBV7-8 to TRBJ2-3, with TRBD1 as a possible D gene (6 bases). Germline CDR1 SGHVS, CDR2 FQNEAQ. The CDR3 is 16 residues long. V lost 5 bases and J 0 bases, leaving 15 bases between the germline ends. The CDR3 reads CASSELQGLSTDTQYF. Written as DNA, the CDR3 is TGTGCCAGCAGCGAACTACAGGGATTGAGCACAGATACGCAGTATTTT. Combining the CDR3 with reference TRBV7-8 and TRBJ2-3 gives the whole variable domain GAGVSQSPRYKVAKRGQDVALRCDPISGHVSLFWYQQALGQGPEFLTYFQNEAQLDKSGLPSDRFFAERPEGSVSTLKIQRTQQEDSAVYLCASSELQGLSTDTQYFGPGTRLTVL.

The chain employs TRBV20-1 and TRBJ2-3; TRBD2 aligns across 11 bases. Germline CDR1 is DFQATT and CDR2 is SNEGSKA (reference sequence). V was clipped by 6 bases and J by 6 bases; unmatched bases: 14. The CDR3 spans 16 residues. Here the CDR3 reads CSARPPLAGGGDTQYF. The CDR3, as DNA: TGCAGTGCCAGACCCCCTCTAGCGGGAGGAGGGGATACGCAGTATTTT.

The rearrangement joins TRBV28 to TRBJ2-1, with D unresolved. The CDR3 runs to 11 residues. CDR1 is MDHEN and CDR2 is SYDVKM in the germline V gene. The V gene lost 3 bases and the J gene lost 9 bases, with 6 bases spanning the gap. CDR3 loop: CASSFVGEQFF. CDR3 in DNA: TGTGCCAGCAGTTTTGTGGGTGAGCAGTTCTTC. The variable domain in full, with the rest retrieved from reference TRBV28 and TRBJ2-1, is DVKVTQSSRYLVKRTGEKVFLECVQDMDHENMFWYRQDPGLGLRLIYFSYDVKMKEKGDIPEGYSVSREKKERFSLILESASTNQTSMYLCASSFVGEQFFGPGTRLTVL.

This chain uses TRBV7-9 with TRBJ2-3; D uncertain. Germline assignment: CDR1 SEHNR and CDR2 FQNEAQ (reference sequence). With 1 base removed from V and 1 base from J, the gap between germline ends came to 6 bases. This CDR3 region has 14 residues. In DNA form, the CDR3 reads TGTGCCAGCAGCTTAGGTCGGTGCACAGATACGCAGTATTTT. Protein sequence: CASSLGRCTDTQYF. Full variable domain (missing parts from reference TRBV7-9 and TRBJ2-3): DTGVSQNPRHKITKRGQNVTFRCDPISEHNRLYWYRQTLGQGPEFLTYFQNEAQLEKSRLLSDRFSAERPKGSFSTLEIQRTEQGDSAMYLCASSLGRCTDTQYFGPGTRLTVL.